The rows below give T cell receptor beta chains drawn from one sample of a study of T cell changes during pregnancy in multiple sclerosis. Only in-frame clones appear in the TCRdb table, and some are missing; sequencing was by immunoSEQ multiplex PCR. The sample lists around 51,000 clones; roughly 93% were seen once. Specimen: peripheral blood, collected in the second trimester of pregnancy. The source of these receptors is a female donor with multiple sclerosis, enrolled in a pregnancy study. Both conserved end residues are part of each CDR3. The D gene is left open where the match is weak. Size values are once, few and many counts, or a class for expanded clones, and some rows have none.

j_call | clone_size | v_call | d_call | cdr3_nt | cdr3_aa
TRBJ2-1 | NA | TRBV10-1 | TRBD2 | TGCGCCACAGGACTAGCGGGAGGGCCCACACTAGGCAATGAGCAGTTCTTC | CATGLAGGPTLGNEQFF
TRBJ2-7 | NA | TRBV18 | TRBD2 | TGTGCCAGCTCACCACCGACTAGCGGGAGTTTAAGCTCCGAGCAGTACTTC | CASSPPTSGSLSSEQYF
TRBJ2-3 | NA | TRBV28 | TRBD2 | TGTGCCAGCAGTTTATCGAGCGGGAGAGGGACAGATACGCAGTATTTT | CASSLSSGRGTDTQYF
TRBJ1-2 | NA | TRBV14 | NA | TGTGCCAGCAGCCCGGCCGGGTGGCAGTACGGCTACACCTTC | CASSPAGWQYGYTF
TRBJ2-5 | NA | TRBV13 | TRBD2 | TGTGCCAGCAGCTTAAGTTGGAGCGGGGTACAAGAGACCCAGTACTTC | CASSLSWSGVQETQYF
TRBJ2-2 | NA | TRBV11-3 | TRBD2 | TGTGCCAGCAGCCCGGGGACTAGCGGGAGAGAGACCGGGGAGCTGTTTTTT | CASSPGTSGRETGELFF
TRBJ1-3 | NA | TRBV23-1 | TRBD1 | TGCGCCAGCAGTCAAGAGGACAGGCCACCCTCTGGAAACACCATATATTTT | CASSQEDRPPSGNTIYF
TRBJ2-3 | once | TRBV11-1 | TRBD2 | TGTGCCAGCAGCCCGACTAGCGGGAGGACAGATACGCAGTATTTT | CASSPTSGRTDTQYF
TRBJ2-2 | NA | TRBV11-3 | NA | TGTGCCAGCAGCCCGGGGGGGGAGCTGTTTTTT | CASSPGGELFF
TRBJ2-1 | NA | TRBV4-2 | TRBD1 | TGTGCCAGCAGCCAGATCGACAGGGATTACAATGAGCAGTTCTTC | CASSQIDRDYNEQFF
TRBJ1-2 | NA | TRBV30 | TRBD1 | TGTGCCTATCCAGGGGGCGCGTCTGGCTACACCTTC | CAYPGGASGYTF
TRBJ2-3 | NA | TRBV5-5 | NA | TGTGCCTCTCAACGAGGCAGCACAGATACGCAGTATTTT | CASQRGSTDTQYF
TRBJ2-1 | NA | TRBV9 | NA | TGTGCCAGCAGCGGACTGGGTCGGGAGCAGTTCTTC | CASSGLGREQFF
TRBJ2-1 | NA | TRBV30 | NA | NA | CAWSVGGGTKFF
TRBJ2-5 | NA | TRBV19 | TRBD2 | TGTGCCAGTAGTACAGGGACTAGCGCGTATAGAGAGACCCAGTACTTC | CASSTGTSAYRETQYF
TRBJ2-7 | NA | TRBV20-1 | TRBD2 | TGCAGTGCGCCGACTAGCGGGATTCAGTACTTC | CSAPTSGIQYF
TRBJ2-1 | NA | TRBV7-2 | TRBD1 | TGTGCCAGCAGTCCACAAAACCGGGACAGGGGAGGAAATGAGCAGTTCTTC | CASSPQNRDRGGNEQFF
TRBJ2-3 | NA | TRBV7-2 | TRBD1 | TGTGCCAGCAGCTTAAGACAGGGGGGTGGGTATACGCAGTATTTT | CASSLRQGGGYTQYF
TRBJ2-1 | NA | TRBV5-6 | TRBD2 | TGTGCCAGCAGCTTGGTGGGCGGGAGGGCCCTAGGAGAGCAGTTCTTC | CASSLVGGRALGEQFF
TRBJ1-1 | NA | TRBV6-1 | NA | TGTGCCAGCAGGGAATGGCAGGGGAACACTGAAGCTTTCTTT | CASREWQGNTEAFF
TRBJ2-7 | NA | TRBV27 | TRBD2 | TGTGCCAGCAGTTTGACGGCTAGCGGACTTATTACCTACGAGCAGTACTTC | CASSLTASGLITYEQYF
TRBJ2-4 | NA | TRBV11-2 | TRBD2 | TGTGCCAGCAGCACTAGCGGTCGGGGGGTAGGCAAAAACATTCAGTACTTC | CASSTSGRGVGKNIQYF
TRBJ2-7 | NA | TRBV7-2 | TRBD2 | TGTGCCAGCAGCCCCTGGGGGGGAGAGCAGTACTTC | CASSPWGGEQYF
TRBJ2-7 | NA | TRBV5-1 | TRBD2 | TGCGCCAGCAGCTCCAGCGGGAGCTCCTACGAGCAGTACTTC | CASSSSGSSYEQYF
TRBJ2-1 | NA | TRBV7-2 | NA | TGTGCCAGCAGCTATACTAGCCTCAATGAGCAGTTCTTC | CASSYTSLNEQFF
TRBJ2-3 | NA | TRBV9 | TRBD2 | TGTGCCAGCAGCGTATCCCCTGGGAGCCCAGGACTAGCGGGAGGGCCTACAGATACGCAGTATTTT | CASSVSPGSPGLAGGPTDTQYF
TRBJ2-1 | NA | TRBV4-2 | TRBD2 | TGTGCCAGCAGCCAAGGACTAGCGGGAAACAATGAGCAGTTCTTC | CASSQGLAGNNEQFF
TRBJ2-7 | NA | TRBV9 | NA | TGTGCCAGCAGCCCGACGGACAGACACTACGAGCAGTACTTC | CASSPTDRHYEQYF
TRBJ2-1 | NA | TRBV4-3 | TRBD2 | TGCGCCAGCAGCCAAGAGATCTCTAGCGGGAGGTACAATGAGCAGTTCTTC | CASSQEISSGRYNEQFF
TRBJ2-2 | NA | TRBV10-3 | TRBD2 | TGTGCCATGGGGACTAGCGGGAGCCCCGGGGAGCTGTTTTTT | CAMGTSGSPGELFF
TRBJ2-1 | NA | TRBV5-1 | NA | TGCGCCAGCAGCTTAACGCAGACCTACAATGAGCAGTTCTTC | CASSLTQTYNEQFF
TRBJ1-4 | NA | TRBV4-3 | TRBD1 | TGCGCCAGCAGCACCCAAACGGGACAGGGATTTGAAAAACTGTTTTTT | CASSTQTGQGFEKLFF
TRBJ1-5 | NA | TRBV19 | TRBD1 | TGTGCCAGTAGTGAACGGACAGGGGTGATGATGCAGCCCCAGCATTTT | CASSERTGVMMQPQHF
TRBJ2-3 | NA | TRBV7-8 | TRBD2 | TGTGCCAGCAGCTTAGGGTGGGGACTAGCGAGGACAGATACGCAGTATTTT | CASSLGWGLARTDTQYF
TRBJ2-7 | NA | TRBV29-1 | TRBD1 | TGCAGCGCCCGACAGGGGTCTACCTACGAGCAGTACTTC | CSARQGSTYEQYF
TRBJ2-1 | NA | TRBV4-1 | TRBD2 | TGCGCCAGCAGCCAAGAGGTAGCGGGACCCAACAATGAGCAGTTCTTC | CASSQEVAGPNNEQFF
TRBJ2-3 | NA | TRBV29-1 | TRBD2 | TGCAGCGGAGCGGGAGGGAGGACAGATACGCAGTATTTT | CSGAGGRTDTQYF
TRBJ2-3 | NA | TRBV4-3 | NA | TGCGCCAGCAGCCAAGATGTTCGAGCTTCTGGCACAGATACGCAGTATTTT | CASSQDVRASGTDTQYF
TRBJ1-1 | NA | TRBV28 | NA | TGTGCCAGCTTGTCCGGGCAGGGTCGTTCTGAAGCTTTCTTT | CASLSGQGRSEAFF
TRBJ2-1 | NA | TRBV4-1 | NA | TGCGCCAGCAGCCCCCCTGGGCATGAGCAGTTCTTC | CASSPPGHEQFF
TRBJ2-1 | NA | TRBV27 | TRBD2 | TGTGCCAGCAGTCTACCCAGCGGGGGCGGCAATGAGCAGTTCTTC | CASSLPSGGGNEQFF
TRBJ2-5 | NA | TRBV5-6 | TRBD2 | TGTGCCAGCAGCCCAAATGGACTAGCGCAGCAAGAGACCCAGTACTTC | CASSPNGLAQQETQYF